This TCR beta chain was sequenced for a study of post-analysis software for immune sequencing data. Findings and limits, study-wide: Five or six TRBV segments, including TRBV5-6, TRBV5-1 and TRBV20-1, were more frequent in patients than controls.

The CDR3 sequence is 14 residues long. CDR1 and CDR2 (germline): DFQATT, SNEGSKA (reference sequence). V was shortened by 7 bases and J by 1 base, with 16 bases between the two germline ends. Sequencing libraries made from TCR beta cDNA carried unique molecular identifiers. TCRdb re-called the PCR reads with MiXCR, one entry per CDR3 protein. The sample lists roughly 730,000 distinct CDR3 sequences; approximately 30% were seen once. Note on this clonotype: No antigen is known for it.

The clonotype originates from a girl between 5 and 17 years old with multiple sclerosis. Sequenced input: blood. The V gene is TRBV20-1, the J gene TRBJ2-5; tentative D call: TRBD2 (5 bases). CDR3 nucleotides: TGCAGTGGGGAGTTGGGTGAGCTCCAAGAGACCCAGTACTTC. Translated: CSGELGELQETQYF.